Presented here are 14 T cell receptor beta chains from one specimen sequenced in a study of T cell responses to AZD1222 COVID-19 vaccine. Repertoires were generated with immunoSEQ multiplex PCR, while TCRdb's copy carries only in-frame clones and drops some. The profile shows approximately 150,000 clones, more than 80% of them singletons. This sample comprised peripheral blood, obtained on day 0 of AZD1222 vaccination. These receptors originate from an adult in good health.

The chain has TRBV19 and TRBJ2-7; D is possibly TRBD2 (5 bases). Looked up from germline, CDR1 is LNHDA and CDR2 is SQIVND (reference sequence). This CDR3 region has 16 residues. V lost 5 bases to trimming and J lost 2 bases, with 19 bases between them. The CDR3, as DNA: TGTGCCAGTAGTTCCCCCCGAGGAGGATTCCCCTACGAGCAGTACTTC. This encodes CASSSPRGGFPYEQYF. Together with reference TRBV19 and TRBJ2-7, the CDR3 gives the full variable domain: DGGITQSPKYLFRKEGQNVTLSCEQNLNHDAMYWYRQDPGQGLRLIYYSQIVNDFQKGDIAEGYSVSREKKESFPLTVTSAQKNPTAFYLCASSSPRGGFPYEQYFGPGTRLTVT.

The chain links TRBV7-2 to TRBJ1-2; D might be TRBD1 (6 bases). In germline, CDR1 is SGHTA, CDR2 FQGNSA. The CDR3 spans 15 residues. V lost 5 bases to trimming and J lost 8 bases, with 21 bases between them. CDR3 residues: CASSAQQGALGGYTF. In DNA, the CDR3 is TGTGCCAGCAGCGCGCAACAGGGCGCTCTTGGAGGCTACACCTTC.

The V and J genes are TRBV12-5 and TRBJ1-2; 8 bases agree with TRBD1. Germline V gene data show CDR1 as LGHNT and CDR2 as FRNRAP. The CDR3 contains 15 residues. V lost 7 bases to trimming and J lost 6 bases; unmatched junction nucleotides: 13. DNA for the CDR3: TGTGCTAGTGCCATGATGGGGGACAGGACCCATGGCTACACCTTC. Its translation is CASAMMGDRTHGYTF.

The chain combines TRBV7-9 with TRBJ1-1; no clear D gene. The V end lost 8 bases, the J end lost 5 bases, and 6 bases lay between the germline ends. The CDR3 consists of 10 residues. From germline, CDR1 is SEHNR and CDR2 FQNEAQ (reference sequence). DNA of the CDR3: TGTGCCAGCGCCCTAACTGAAGCTTTCTTT. It encodes CASALTEAFF.

The chain is built from TRBV5-1 and TRBJ1-2; possible D gene TRBD1, 6 bases. Per germline, CDR1 SGHRS and CDR2 YFSETQ. Between the trimmed V and J ends, which lost 0 bases and 3 bases, there was a span of 18 bases. The CDR3 is 17 residues long. The CDR3 reads CASSLEAGAGGHYGYTF. The DNA for the CDR3 is TGCGCCAGCAGCTTGGAGGCTGGGGCCGGGGGCCACTATGGCTACACCTTC.

The V call is TRBV5-1, the J call TRBJ1-1, with D possibly matching TRBD1 (5 bases). Trimming cost V 1 base and J 2 bases, with 9 bases left between them. This CDR3 has 14 amino acids. Germline-derived CDR1 and CDR2 are SGHRS and YFSETQ. The CDR3 reads CASSLSGINTEAFF. The CDR3 coding sequence is TGCGCCAGCAGCTTGTCAGGGATTAACACTGAAGCTTTCTTT. Looking up the rest from reference TRBV5-1 and TRBJ1-1 gives the full variable domain: KAGVTQTPRYLIKTRGQQVTLSCSPISGHRSVSWYQQTPGQGLQFLFEYFSETQRNKGNFPGRFSGRQFSNSRSEMNVSTLELGDSALYLCASSLSGINTEAFFGQGTRLTVV.

This clone appeared a few times. V gene TRBV6-2 or TRBV6-3 combines with J gene TRBJ2-7; TRBD2 matches at 14 bases. The CDR3 sequence is 17 residues long. The V segment lost 2 bases and the J segment 5 bases; nucleotides outside the gene matches: 8. CDR1 is MNHEY and CDR2 is SVGEGT in the germline V gene. The CDR3 DNA sequence: TGTGCCAGCAGTTACAGGGGACTAGCGGGAGCGGTCGACGAGCAGTACTTC. Protein: CASSYRGLAGAVDEQYF.

The chain recombines TRBV5-4 with TRBJ1-6, with 8 bases aligning to TRBD1. V dropped 3 bases and J dropped 11; count of bases not matched to a gene: 7. CDR1 SGHNT and CDR2 YYREEE come from the germline V gene (reference sequence). CDR3 length equals 14 residues. The CDR3 region is CASSSDREVPPLHF. The CDR3 coding sequence is TGTGCCAGCAGCTCGGACAGGGAGGTGCCACCCCTCCACTTT.

The chain joins TRBV27 to TRBJ2-1; 11 bases agree with TRBD2. This CDR3 comprises 17 residues. Trimming removed 6 bases from V and 4 bases from J; junction bases left unmatched: 11. Germline V CDR1 and CDR2: MNHEY, SMNVEV (reference sequence). The CDR3 DNA sequence: TGTGCCAGCAGCCCCCTGACTAGCGGGAACACTTACAATGAGCAGTTCTTC. It translates to CASSPLTSGNTYNEQFF.

The sample holds one count of this clone. The chain links TRBV21-1 to TRBJ2-7; TRBD2 is taken as the D call from the table, unchecked against the DNA. TRBV21-1 is tagged as a pseudogene. This CDR3 has 21 residues. The CDR3 region is CASSKRLAAWRSARKSYEQYF. As DNA, the CDR3 is TGTGCCAGCAGCAAAAGACTAGCGGCTTGGAGGTCCGCTCGGAAAAGCTACGAGCAGTACTTC.

The table lists this clone with a few counts. The chain joins TRBV19 to TRBJ1-2; D call uncertain. The CDR3 loop spans 11 amino acids. Germline CDR1 reads LNHDA; CDR2 reads SQIVND (reference sequence). Deletions cut 8 bases from V and 5 bases from J, with 9 bases between. CDR3 protein: CASSGIYGYTF. The CDR3, as DNA: TGTGCCAGTTCCGGGATTTATGGCTACACCTTC.

The chain uses TRBV27 and TRBJ1-1; D might be TRBD1 (5 bases). Trimming pared 2 bases from V and 1 base from J, leaving 17 bases between. Germline-derived CDR1 and CDR2 are MNHEY and SMNVEV (reference sequence). The CDR3 contains 17 residues. In DNA, the CDR3 is TGTGCCAGCAGTTTAGTGAAGGGGTTTTGGGGGAACACTGAAGCTTTCTTT. Residues: CASSLVKGFWGNTEAFF.

The J gene is TRBJ1-2, the V gene TRBV12-3 or TRBV12-4; 9 bases are shared with TRBD1. J was trimmed by 11 bases and V by 5 bases; bases with no gene match: 9. The CDR3 is 13 amino acids. The CDR3 region has the DNA TGTGCCAGCAGTCCGGGACAGGGCCTGCTTTACACCTTC. Translated: CASSPGQGLLYTF.

Here the CDR3 DNA reads TGTGCCAGCAGTTCCCCCGGGACAGCTGGAAACACCATATATTTT. Protein sequence: CASSSPGTAGNTIYF. The rearrangement links TRBV28 to TRBJ1-3, with TRBD1 matching over 7 bases. The J segment lost 2 bases and the V segment lost 4 bases, leaving 5 bases of the junction unmatched. In germline, CDR1 is MDHEN, CDR2 SYDVKM. This CDR3 is 15 amino acids long.